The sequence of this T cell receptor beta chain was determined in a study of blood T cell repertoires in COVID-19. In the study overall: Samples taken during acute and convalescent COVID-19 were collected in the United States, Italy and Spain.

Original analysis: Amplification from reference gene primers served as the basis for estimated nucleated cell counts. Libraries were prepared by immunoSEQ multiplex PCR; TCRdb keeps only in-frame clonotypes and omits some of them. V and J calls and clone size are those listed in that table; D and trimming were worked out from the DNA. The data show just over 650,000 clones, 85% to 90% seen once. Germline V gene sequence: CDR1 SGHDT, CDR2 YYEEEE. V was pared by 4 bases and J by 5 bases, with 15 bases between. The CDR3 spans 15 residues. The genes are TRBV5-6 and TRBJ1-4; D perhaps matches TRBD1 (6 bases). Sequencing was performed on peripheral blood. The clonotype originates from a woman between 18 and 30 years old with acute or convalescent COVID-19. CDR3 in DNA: TGTGCCAGCAGCAACCAACAGGGCCCAAATGAAAAACTGTTTTTT. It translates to CASSNQQGPNEKLFF.